Shown below are 17 T cell receptor beta chains from a single sample sequenced in a study of cytomegalovirus exposure and HLA in healthy donors. This PCR relied on a set of 60 Vbeta primers and 13 Jbeta primers. Assay used: immunoSEQ multiplex PCR; TCRdb lists only in-frame clones, some missing. The sample has around 100,000 clones; roughly 71% are singletons. The sequenced sample consisted of PBMCs. The receptors stem from a man aged 35-49 years in good health and CMV-seropositive.

This clone occurred a few times. The rearrangement links TRBV30 to TRBJ1-3, with D unresolved. Trimming cost V 3 bases and J 1 base, with 4 bases left between them. Germline-derived CDR1 and CDR2 are GTSNPN and SVGIG (reference sequence). The CDR3 has 12 amino acids. CDR3 region: CAWSGSGNTIYF. CDR3 in DNA: TGTGCCTGGAGCGGGTCTGGAAACACCATATATTTT.

This clone was counted only a few times. The V call is TRBV7-8, the J call TRBJ1-2; D may be TRBD1 (6 bases). CDR3 length: 13 amino acids. Trimming pared 5 bases from V and 7 bases from J, leaving 14 bases between. Germline V lookup: CDR1 SGHVS, CDR2 FQNEAQ. CDR3 region: CASSARGSLGYTF. The CDR3 DNA reads TGTGCCAGCAGCGCCAGGGGCTCTCTTGGCTACACCTTC. Drawing the rest from reference TRBV7-8 and TRBJ1-2, the complete variable domain is GAGVSQSPRYKVAKRGQDVALRCDPISGHVSLFWYQQALGQGPEFLTYFQNEAQLDKSGLPSDRFFAERPEGSVSTLKIQRTQQEDSAVYLCASSARGSLGYTFGSGTRLTVV.

This chain links TRBV4-1 with TRBJ1-2, with 7 nucleotides matching TRBD1. The length of the CDR3 is 14 residues. Looked up from germline, CDR1 is MGHRA and CDR2 is YSYEKL. V dropped 0 bases and J dropped 8; count of bases not matched to a gene: 6. The CDR3 DNA follows: TGCGCCAGCAGCCAAGACGGTAGGGGACAGGGCTACACCTTC. Amino acids: CASSQDGRGQGYTF.

The chain couples TRBV5-1 to TRBJ2-1, with D unclear. The V and J ends lost 0 bases and 6 bases respectively, with 10 bases between them. The CDR3 extends over 14 amino acids. CDR1 is SGHRS, CDR2 YFSETQ, per germline. For the CDR3, the DNA is TGCGCCAGCAGCTTGGGGAGCTTCGGCAATGAGCAGTTCTTC. Translating it yields CASSLGSFGNEQFF. Supplemented by reference TRBV5-1 and TRBJ2-1, the full variable domain reads KAGVTQTPRYLIKTRGQQVTLSCSPISGHRSVSWYQQTPGQGLQFLFEYFSETQRNKGNFPGRFSGRQFSNSRSEMNVSTLELGDSALYLCASSLGSFGNEQFFGPGTRLTVL.

This clone came up a few times. This sequence joins TRBV19 and TRBJ1-3, with D uncertain. CDR1 and CDR2 from the germline V gene are LNHDA and SQIVND (reference sequence). The CDR3 runs 14 residues. With 5 bases removed from V and 0 bases from J, the gap between germline ends came to 8 bases. CDR3: CASSSTNSGNTIYF. As DNA, the CDR3 is TGTGCCAGTAGTTCGACTAACTCTGGAAACACCATATATTTT. The full variable domain, in which reference TRBV19 and TRBJ1-3 provide the parts outside the CDR3, is DGGITQSPKYLFRKEGQNVTLSCEQNLNHDAMYWYRQDPGQGLRLIYYSQIVNDFQKGDIAEGYSVSREKKESFPLTVTSAQKNPTAFYLCASSSTNSGNTIYFGEGSWLTVV.

This clone was seen just once. The chain couples TRBV11-2 to TRBJ2-1, with 8 bases identical to TRBD2. The CDR3 runs to 14 residues. Germline-derived CDR1 and CDR2 are SGHAT and FQNNGV. The trim removed 8 bases at V and 1 base at J, leaving 4 bases unmatched. CDR3 sequence (DNA): TGTGCCAGCCGACTAGCGACGTCCTACAATGAGCAGTTCTTC. Residues: CASRLATSYNEQFF.

V usage is TRBV19 and J usage is TRBJ1-5; 7 bases fit TRBD1. V was clipped by 1 base and J by 6 bases; unmatched bases: 6. Germline loops: CDR1 LNHDA, CDR2 SQIVND (reference sequence). The CDR3 is made up of 15 amino acids. CDR3: CASSIGGTATQPQHF. The CDR3 DNA reads TGTGCCAGTAGTATAGGGGGGACAGCCACTCAGCCCCAGCATTTT.

V usage is TRBV7-9 and J usage is TRBJ2-7, with 7 bases lining up with TRBD2. The germline V gene has CDR1 SEHNR and CDR2 FQNEAQ (reference sequence). The CDR3 is 13 residues long. With 4 bases clipped from V and 1 base from J, the junction kept 1 base outside the gene matches. The CDR3 region is CASSSSGSYEQYF. The DNA of the CDR3 is TGTGCCAGCAGCTCTAGCGGTTCCTACGAGCAGTACTTC.

V is TRBV7-2 and J is TRBJ2-7, with D perhaps matching TRBD1 (5 bases). V was trimmed by 1 base and J by 2 bases, leaving 18 bases between them. The CDR3 has 17 residues. Germline assignment: CDR1 SGHTA and CDR2 FQGNSA. The chain's CDR3 is CASSLGPQGAVPYEQYF. CDR3 nucleotide sequence: TGTGCCAGCAGCTTAGGACCGCAGGGCGCGGTTCCCTACGAGCAGTACTTC. Looking up the rest from reference TRBV7-2 and TRBJ2-7 gives the full variable domain: GAGVSQSPSNKVTEKGKDVELRCDPISGHTALYWYRQSLGQGLEFLIYFQGNSAPDKSGLPSDRFSAERTGGSVSTLTIQRTQQEDSAVYLCASSLGPQGAVPYEQYFGPGTRLTVT.

The chain uses TRBV4-1 and TRBJ1-5; the D gene is possibly TRBD1 (6 bases). CDR1 and CDR2 (germline): MGHRA, YSYEKL. Trimming took 0 bases from V and 0 from J, leaving 6 bases between them. The CDR3 runs to 15 residues. The CDR3 here is CASSQETGSNQPQHF. The CDR3 DNA is TGCGCCAGCAGCCAAGAGACAGGTAGCAATCAGCCCCAGCATTTT.

The rearrangement links TRBV7-9 to TRBJ2-7; possible D gene TRBD1, 6 bases. This CDR3 is 15 amino acids long. The ends were cut back, 1 base at V and 1 base at J, with 11 bases in the middle. From germline, CDR1 is SEHNR and CDR2 FQNEAQ (reference sequence). The CDR3 here is CASSLVGTKSYEQYF. The CDR3 nucleotides are TGTGCCAGCAGCTTAGTTGGGACAAAGTCCTACGAGCAGTACTTC.

This clone was recorded a few times. J is TRBJ2-1 and V is TRBV2; 8 bases are shared with TRBD2. This CDR3 contains 14 residues. Germline-derived CDR1 and CDR2 are SNHLY and FYNNEI. V gave up 6 bases and J gave up 7 bases; unmatched junction bases: 8. The CDR3 DNA sequence: TGTGCCAGCAGCACGATAAGACTAGCGAATGAGCAGTTCTTC. Protein sequence: CASSTIRLANEQFF.

This clone was seen only a few times. The chain joins TRBV21-1 to TRBJ2-3; TRBD2, the D gene given by the table, was not confirmed from the DNA. TRBV21-1 counts as a pseudogene. There are 16 residues in the CDR3. The CDR3 region is CASSLLSGRVTDTQYF. The CDR3 bases are TGTGCCAGCAGCCTCCTTAGCGGGAGGGTCACAGATACGCAGTATTTT.

The chain couples TRBV6-1 to TRBJ1-2; 7 nucleotides line up with TRBD1. The CDR3 runs to 14 residues. The germline gives CDR1 MNHNS, CDR2 SASEGT. The V segment lost 4 bases and the J segment 3 bases; nucleotides outside the gene matches: 5. DNA for the CDR3: TGTGCCAGCAGTGTGCCCGGGACAGACTATGGCTACACCTTC. Its protein is CASSVPGTDYGYTF.

This clone was seen only a few times. The chain has TRBV7-3 and TRBJ2-3; no definite D call. The CDR3 runs 17 residues. Trimming shortened V by 5 bases and J by 0 bases, and 18 bases separated the two germline ends. Per germline, CDR1 SGHTA and CDR2 FQGTGA. CDR3 DNA sequence: TGTGCCAGCAGCCCCAACCCGGGTGCGACCAGCACAGATACGCAGTATTTT. Its protein is CASSPNPGATSTDTQYF. Full variable domain (outside the CDR3, taken from reference TRBV7-3 and TRBJ2-3): GAGVSQTPSNKVTEKGKYVELRCDPISGHTALYWYRQSLGQGPEFLIYFQGTGAADDSGLPNDRFFAVRPEGSVSTLKIQRTERGDSAVYLCASSPNPGATSTDTQYFGPGTRLTVL.

This clone was found a few times. V usage is TRBV19 and J usage is TRBJ2-1; 8 bases match TRBD1. Germline V CDR1 and CDR2: LNHDA, SQIVND (reference sequence). The CDR3 contains 16 residues. V lost 4 bases to trimming and J lost 4 bases; unmatched junction nucleotides: 9. CDR3 loop: CASSRSGTGDYNEQFF. In nucleotides, the CDR3 is TGTGCCAGTAGTAGATCCGGGACAGGCGATTACAATGAGCAGTTCTTC.

This clone was seen once. The chain is built from TRBV2 and TRBJ1-2, with D uncertain. The CDR3 consists of 10 residues. Between the trimmed V and J ends, which lost 6 bases and 6 bases, there was a span of 5 bases. The germline V gene encodes CDR1 SNHLY and CDR2 FYNNEI. The DNA of the CDR3 is TGTGCCAGCAGCGACAATGGCTACACCTTC. Amino acids: CASSDNGYTF. Together with reference TRBV2 and TRBJ1-2, the CDR3 gives the full variable domain: EPEVTQTPSHQVTQMGQEVILRCVPISNHLYFYWYRQILGQKVEFLVSFYNNEISEKSEIFDDQFSVERPDGSNFTLKIRSTKLEDSAMYFCASSDNGYTFGSGTRLTVV.